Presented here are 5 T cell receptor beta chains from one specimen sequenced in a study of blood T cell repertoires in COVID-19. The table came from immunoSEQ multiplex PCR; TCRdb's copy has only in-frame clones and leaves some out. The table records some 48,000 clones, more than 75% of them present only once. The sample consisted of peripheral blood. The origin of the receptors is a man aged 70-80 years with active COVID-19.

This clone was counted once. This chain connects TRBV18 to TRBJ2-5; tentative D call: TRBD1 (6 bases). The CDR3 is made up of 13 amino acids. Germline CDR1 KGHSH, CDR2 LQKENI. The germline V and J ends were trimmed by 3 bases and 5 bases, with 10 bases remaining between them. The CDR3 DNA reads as TGTGCCAGCTCACCGGGACACAGGGAGACCCAGTACTTC. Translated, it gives CASSPGHRETQYF.

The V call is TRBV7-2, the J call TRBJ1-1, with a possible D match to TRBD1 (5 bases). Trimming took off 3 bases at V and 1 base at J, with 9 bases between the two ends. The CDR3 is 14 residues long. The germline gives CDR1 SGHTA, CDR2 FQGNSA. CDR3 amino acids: CASSFMGRNTEAFF. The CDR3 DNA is TGTGCCAGCAGCTTTATGGGGCGGAACACTGAAGCTTTCTTT.

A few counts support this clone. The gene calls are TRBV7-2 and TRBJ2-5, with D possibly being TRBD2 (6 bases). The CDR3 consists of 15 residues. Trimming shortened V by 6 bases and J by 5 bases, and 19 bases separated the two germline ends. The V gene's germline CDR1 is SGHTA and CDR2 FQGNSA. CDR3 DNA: TGTGCCAGCAGGCCCCCTCGGGGGTCTGGTGAGACCCAGTACTTC. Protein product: CASRPPRGSGETQYF.

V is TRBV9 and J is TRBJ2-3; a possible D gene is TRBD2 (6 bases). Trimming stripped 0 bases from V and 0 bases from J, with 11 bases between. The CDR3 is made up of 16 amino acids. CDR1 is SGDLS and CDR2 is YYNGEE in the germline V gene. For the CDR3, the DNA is TGTGCCAGCAGCGTAGCTAGCGTCTCTAGCACAGATACGCAGTATTTT. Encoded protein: CASSVASVSSTDTQYF.

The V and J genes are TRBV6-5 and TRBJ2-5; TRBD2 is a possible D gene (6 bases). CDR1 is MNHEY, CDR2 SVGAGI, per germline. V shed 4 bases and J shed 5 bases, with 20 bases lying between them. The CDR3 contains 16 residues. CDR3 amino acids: CASSSPFAGYWETQYF. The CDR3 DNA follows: TGTGCCAGCAGTTCCCCTTTCGCGGGATATTGGGAGACCCAGTACTTC.